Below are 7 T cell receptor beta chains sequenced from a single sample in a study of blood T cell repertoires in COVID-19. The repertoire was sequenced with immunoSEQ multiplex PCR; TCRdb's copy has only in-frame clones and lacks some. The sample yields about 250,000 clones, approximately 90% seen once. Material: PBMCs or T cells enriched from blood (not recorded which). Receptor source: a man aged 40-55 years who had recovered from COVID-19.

As DNA, the CDR3 is TGTGCCAGCAGCCTTACAGCTCCTTCCTCGAGAGCTTTCTTT. This sequence encodes CASSLTAPSSRAFF. The rearrangement links TRBV7-9 to TRBJ1-1; no clear D. CDR3 length: 14 amino acids. Germline loops: CDR1 SEHNR, CDR2 FQNEAQ (reference sequence). With 5 bases removed from V and 10 bases from J, the gap between germline ends came to 20 bases.

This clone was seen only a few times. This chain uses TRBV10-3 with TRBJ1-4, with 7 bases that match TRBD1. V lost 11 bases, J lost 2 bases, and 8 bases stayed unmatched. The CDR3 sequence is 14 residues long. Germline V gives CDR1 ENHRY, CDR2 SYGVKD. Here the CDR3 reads CASGRGRTNEKLFF. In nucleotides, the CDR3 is TGTGCCTCGGGCAGGGGGAGGACTAATGAAAAACTGTTTTTT.

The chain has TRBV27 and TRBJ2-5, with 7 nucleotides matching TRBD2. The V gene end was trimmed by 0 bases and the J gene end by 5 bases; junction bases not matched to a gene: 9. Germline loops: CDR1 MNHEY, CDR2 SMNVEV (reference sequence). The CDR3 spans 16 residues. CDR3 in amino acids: CASSLSGSGTKETQYF. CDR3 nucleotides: TGTGCCAGCAGTTTATCAGGGTCAGGGACTAAGGAGACCCAGTACTTC.

The CDR3 nucleotides read TGTGCCAGCAGTTTCATGTTGTATGGCTACACCTTC. Protein sequence: CASSFMLYGYTF. The chain combines TRBV28 with TRBJ1-2; D is undetermined. Trimming took 3 bases from V and 5 from J, leaving 7 bases between them. The CDR3 spans 12 residues. Germline assignment: CDR1 MDHEN and CDR2 SYDVKM.

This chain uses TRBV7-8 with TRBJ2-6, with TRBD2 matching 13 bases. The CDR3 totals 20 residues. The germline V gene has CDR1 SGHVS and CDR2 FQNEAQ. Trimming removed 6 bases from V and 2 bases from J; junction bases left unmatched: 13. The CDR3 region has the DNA TGTGCCAGCAGTACTAGCGGGGGGGCCTTCTCGATTCCTGGGGCCAACGTCCTGACTTTC. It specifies CASSTSGGAFSIPGANVLTF.

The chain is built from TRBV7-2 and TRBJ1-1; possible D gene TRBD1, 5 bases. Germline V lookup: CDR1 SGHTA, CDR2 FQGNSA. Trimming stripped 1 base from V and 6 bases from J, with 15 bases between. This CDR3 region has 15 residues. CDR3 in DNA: TGTGCCAGCAGCTTAGTAGTAGCCTGGGGGGCTGAAGCTTTCTTT. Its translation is CASSLVVAWGAEAFF. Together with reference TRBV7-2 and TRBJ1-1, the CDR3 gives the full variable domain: GAGVSQSPSNKVTEKGKDVELRCDPISGHTALYWYRQSLGQGLEFLIYFQGNSAPDKSGLPSDRFSAERTGGSVSTLTIQRTQQEDSAVYLCASSLVVAWGAEAFFGQGTRLTVV.

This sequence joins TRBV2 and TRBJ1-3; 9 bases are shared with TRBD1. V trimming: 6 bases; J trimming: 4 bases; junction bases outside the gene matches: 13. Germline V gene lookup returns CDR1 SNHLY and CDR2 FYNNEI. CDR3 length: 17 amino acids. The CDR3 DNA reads TGTGCCAGCAGCGATGGGACAGGGAGTCCATCCGGAAACACCATATATTTT. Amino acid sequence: CASSDGTGSPSGNTIYF.